This T cell receptor beta chain was recovered during a study of shared clonotypes between healthy human individuals (TCRdb year 2020). Looking at the study overall: Two women and a few men aged 18 to 49 years were included in the cohort. Different laboratories and diverse techniques were used to prepare libraries and sequence TCR repertoires, to increase sequencing depth and limit assay-specific biases. Each donor's leukapheresis produced roughly between about 0.8 and 10 billion PBMCs. The study deeply sequenced blood TCR repertoires of about 5 healthy adults to estimate repertoire size and the extent of clonotype sharing between individuals. Here is what the overall study found, with its caveats: Based on pairwise subsampling, the degree of clonotype sharing among donors was expected to be affected by sequencing depth. Sampling was restricted to blood, and TCR repertoires in tissue are likely to differ from TCR repertoires in blood. The genetic and exposure-history diversity represented was limited by the small number of donors.

Using the deep immunoSEQ assay, TCR CDR3 regions were amplified from genomic DNA by multiplex PCR. Extracted genomic DNA from each cell subset was distributed evenly across all wells of several immunoSEQ 96-well plates, and each plate was treated as a replicate. For unsorted PBMC, around 300 ng genomic DNA, equal to around 30,000 T cell genomes, was loaded into each replicate PCR. Ten immunoSEQ deep assay plates were used to sequence unsorted PBMC genomic DNA. Purified libraries were measured with a Qubit 3.0 fluorometer, size-checked on a Bioanalyzer 2100, and measured again with the KAPA Library Quantification kit. Every immunoSEQ 96-well plate was sequenced on a separate single-read 150-cycle Illumina NextSeq 550 flow cell. The study's own analysis went as follows. The immunoSEQ output contained only junctional sequences without quality scores, so filtering could not match that applied to full-length reads. Sequences were annotated with PyIR, a Python wrapper for IgBLAST v1.9, using IMGT germline references to assign V/J genes and CDR3. Any read was removed if the V/J assignment was weak (E-value above 1e-6), the CDR3 was missing, or the read contained stop codons, out-of-frame junctions, or ambiguous translated residues. V3J clonotypes were defined by identical inferred V gene, J gene, and CDR3 amino acid sequence. To compute the percentage overlap between repertoires, the number of shared unique clonotypes was divided by the size of the smaller repertoire. RTK rarefaction, the Chao1 estimator, and Recon v2.1 estimates of unobserved clonotypes were used to assess repertoire richness. This immuneACCESS table, as held by TCRdb, lists in-frame sequences with V and J called but not all clones. Of the missing ones, under half trace to an unresolved V gene in checked studies; the others have no known cause. V, J and clone size are taken as reported in that table, and D and trimming were inferred from the DNA itself. This sample holds 450,000 to 600,000 clones; less than 80% were observed only once. The ten largest clones take up less than 15% of the sample.

Of note for this clone: Its antigen remains undetermined. Per-base qualities were not stored, and no clone one base away is much larger.

CDR1 SQVTM and CDR2 ANQGSEA were looked up in the germline V gene. V lost 0 bases and J lost 1 base; the stretch between them is 9 bases long. Taken from cysteine to phenylalanine, the CDR3 has 14 residues. Only the CDR3 part of the read is kept: 42 bases, read in frame from the first base. Healthy HIV-negative adults with no recently reported acute infections or vaccinations were included as donors. All donors were Caucasian adults living in Nashville, Tennessee, USA. For unsorted samples, some 90 million PBMCs were counted, and genomic DNA was extracted using the QIAamp DNA Blood Mini kit. Blood was obtained by leukapheresis, after which PBMCs were separated by Ficoll-Histopaque density gradient centrifugation and cryopreserved in liquid nitrogen vapor phase.

The chain is encoded by TRBV29-1 joined to TRBJ1-1; no D gene can be assigned with confidence. Sequencing was done on a sample of PBMCs. The sequence was collected from a woman aged 40 to 50 in good health. Some clones in this sample may be carry-over from other donors' samples. The CDR3 region has the sequence CSVEDLDTNTEAFF. The DNA sequence is as follows: TGCAGCGTTGAAGATCTAGATACGAACACTGAAGCTTTCTTT.